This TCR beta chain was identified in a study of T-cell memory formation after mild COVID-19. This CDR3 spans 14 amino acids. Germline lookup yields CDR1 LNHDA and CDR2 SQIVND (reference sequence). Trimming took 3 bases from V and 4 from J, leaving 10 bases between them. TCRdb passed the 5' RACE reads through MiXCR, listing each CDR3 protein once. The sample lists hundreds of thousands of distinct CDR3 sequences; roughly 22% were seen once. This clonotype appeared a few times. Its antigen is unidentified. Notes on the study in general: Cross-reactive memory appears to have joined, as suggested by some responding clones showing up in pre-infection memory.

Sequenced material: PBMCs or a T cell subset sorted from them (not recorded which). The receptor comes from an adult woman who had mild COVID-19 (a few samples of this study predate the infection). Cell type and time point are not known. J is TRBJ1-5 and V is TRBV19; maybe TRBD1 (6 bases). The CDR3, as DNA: TGTGCCAGTAGTATCAGGGGTTGGAATCAGCCCCAGCATTTT. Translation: CASSIRGWNQPQHF. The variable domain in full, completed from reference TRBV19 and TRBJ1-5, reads DGGITQSPKYLFRKEGQNVTLSCEQNLNHDAMYWYRQDPGQGLRLIYYSQIVNDFQKGDIAEGYSVSREKKESFPLTVTSAQKNPTAFYLCASSIRGWNQPQHFGDGTRLSIL.